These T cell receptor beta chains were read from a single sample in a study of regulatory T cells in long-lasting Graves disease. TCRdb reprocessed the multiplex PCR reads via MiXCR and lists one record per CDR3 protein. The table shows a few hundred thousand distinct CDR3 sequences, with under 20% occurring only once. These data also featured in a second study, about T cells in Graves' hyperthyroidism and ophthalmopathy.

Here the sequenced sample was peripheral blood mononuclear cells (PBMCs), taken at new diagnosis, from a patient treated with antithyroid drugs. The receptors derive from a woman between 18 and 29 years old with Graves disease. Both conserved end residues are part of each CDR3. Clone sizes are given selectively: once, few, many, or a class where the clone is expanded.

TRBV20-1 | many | CSARVWTYNEQFF
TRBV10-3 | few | CAIRHESVSEAFF
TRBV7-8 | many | CASSLAGSVEQFF
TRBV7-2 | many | CASSRTTYNPGNTIYF
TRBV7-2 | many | CASSPLLGADENTIYF
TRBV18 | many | CASSPQKFTEAFF
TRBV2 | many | CASQTANYGYTF
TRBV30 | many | CAWSNRVPAIRSGAFF
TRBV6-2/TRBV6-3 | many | CASRKGTSGIREQYF
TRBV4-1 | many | CASSPVPAGYNEQFF
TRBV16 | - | CASSQSGGTYYGYTF
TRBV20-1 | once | CSARGFMNTEAFF
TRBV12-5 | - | CASGRATEKTQYF
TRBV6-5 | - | CASSYGGREETQYF
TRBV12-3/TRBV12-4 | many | CASSLAGGRYNEQFF
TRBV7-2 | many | CASSERSPDTQYF
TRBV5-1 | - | CASSLEQGARADTQYF
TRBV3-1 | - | CASSQLAGVGGELFF
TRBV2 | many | CASSDWDRVTEAFF
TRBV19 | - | CASSQRGRTDTQYF
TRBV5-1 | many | CASSLHSYEQYF
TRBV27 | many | CASSSGTGEGNQPQHF
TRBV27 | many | CASGRSGSSDTQYF
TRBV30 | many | CAWSVPGRPYNEQFF
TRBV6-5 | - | CASSYSTVSGANVLTF
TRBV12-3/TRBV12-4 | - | CASSMGQGAFGEQYF
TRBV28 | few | CASRDARGTNTEAFF
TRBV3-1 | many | CASSQGQQYF
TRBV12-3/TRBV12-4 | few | CASRSGSGVNEQFF